This T cell receptor (beta chain) was identified during a study of human thymus T cells. Germline assignment: CDR1 SGHKS and CDR2 YYEKEE (reference sequence). J gave up 3 bases and V 4 bases, and 8 bases lay outside the gene matches. The CDR3 totals 15 residues. General observations from the study: Across thymic and blood repertoires, the usage of V and J genes appeared to be biased.

The thymus tissue came from resections taken during corrective heart surgery. The repertoire was sequenced with immunoSEQ multiplex PCR; TCRdb's copy has only in-frame clones and lacks some. The sample includes roughly 86,000 clones, roughly 96% of them seen just once. This clone was observed a single time. No antigen is known for it. Sequenced material: thymus tissue. The chain couples TRBV5-5 to TRBJ1-1; 8 bases are a match to TRBD1. The source of this sequence is a boy less than two years old with a congenital heart defect but otherwise immunologically healthy. CDR3 amino acids: CASSSAGGEDTEAFF. The DNA for the CDR3 is TGTGCCAGCAGCAGCGCAGGGGGCGAGGACACTGAAGCTTTCTTT.